This TCR beta chain derives from a study of T cell repertoires in cytomegalovirus infection. Study-level information: Indications came from public TCR beta signatures; they pointed to CMV infection and to a matching HLA type.

Study results and limitations: The study found HLA-C-restricted CMV-specific TCR beta clonotypes dominating the ex vivo response.

The CDR3 totals 18 residues. CDR1 is MNHEY and CDR2 is SVGAGI in the germline V gene. Trimming at V came to 2 bases and at J to 2 bases, leaving 12 bases not matched to a gene. This clonotype was observed a few times. As yet, its antigen is unknown. TCRdb redid the calling of the reads with MiXCR, one entry per CDR3 protein. This sample has roughly 860,000 distinct CDR3 sequences; about 33% occur once, and the top ten carry over 10%. This chain links TRBV6-5 with TRBJ1-1, with TRBD1 matching over 9 bases. The sequence came from a human donor in good health (CMV status not recorded). Some clones in this sample may be carry-over from other donors' samples. Material: cultured CD8+ T cells from PBMCs, obtained from culture after CMV antigen stimulation. CDR3 nucleotides: TGTGCCAGCAGTTACCTCACCTTCGGGACAGGGAGAAACACTGAAGCTTTCTTT. It is translated as CASSYLTFGTGRNTEAFF.